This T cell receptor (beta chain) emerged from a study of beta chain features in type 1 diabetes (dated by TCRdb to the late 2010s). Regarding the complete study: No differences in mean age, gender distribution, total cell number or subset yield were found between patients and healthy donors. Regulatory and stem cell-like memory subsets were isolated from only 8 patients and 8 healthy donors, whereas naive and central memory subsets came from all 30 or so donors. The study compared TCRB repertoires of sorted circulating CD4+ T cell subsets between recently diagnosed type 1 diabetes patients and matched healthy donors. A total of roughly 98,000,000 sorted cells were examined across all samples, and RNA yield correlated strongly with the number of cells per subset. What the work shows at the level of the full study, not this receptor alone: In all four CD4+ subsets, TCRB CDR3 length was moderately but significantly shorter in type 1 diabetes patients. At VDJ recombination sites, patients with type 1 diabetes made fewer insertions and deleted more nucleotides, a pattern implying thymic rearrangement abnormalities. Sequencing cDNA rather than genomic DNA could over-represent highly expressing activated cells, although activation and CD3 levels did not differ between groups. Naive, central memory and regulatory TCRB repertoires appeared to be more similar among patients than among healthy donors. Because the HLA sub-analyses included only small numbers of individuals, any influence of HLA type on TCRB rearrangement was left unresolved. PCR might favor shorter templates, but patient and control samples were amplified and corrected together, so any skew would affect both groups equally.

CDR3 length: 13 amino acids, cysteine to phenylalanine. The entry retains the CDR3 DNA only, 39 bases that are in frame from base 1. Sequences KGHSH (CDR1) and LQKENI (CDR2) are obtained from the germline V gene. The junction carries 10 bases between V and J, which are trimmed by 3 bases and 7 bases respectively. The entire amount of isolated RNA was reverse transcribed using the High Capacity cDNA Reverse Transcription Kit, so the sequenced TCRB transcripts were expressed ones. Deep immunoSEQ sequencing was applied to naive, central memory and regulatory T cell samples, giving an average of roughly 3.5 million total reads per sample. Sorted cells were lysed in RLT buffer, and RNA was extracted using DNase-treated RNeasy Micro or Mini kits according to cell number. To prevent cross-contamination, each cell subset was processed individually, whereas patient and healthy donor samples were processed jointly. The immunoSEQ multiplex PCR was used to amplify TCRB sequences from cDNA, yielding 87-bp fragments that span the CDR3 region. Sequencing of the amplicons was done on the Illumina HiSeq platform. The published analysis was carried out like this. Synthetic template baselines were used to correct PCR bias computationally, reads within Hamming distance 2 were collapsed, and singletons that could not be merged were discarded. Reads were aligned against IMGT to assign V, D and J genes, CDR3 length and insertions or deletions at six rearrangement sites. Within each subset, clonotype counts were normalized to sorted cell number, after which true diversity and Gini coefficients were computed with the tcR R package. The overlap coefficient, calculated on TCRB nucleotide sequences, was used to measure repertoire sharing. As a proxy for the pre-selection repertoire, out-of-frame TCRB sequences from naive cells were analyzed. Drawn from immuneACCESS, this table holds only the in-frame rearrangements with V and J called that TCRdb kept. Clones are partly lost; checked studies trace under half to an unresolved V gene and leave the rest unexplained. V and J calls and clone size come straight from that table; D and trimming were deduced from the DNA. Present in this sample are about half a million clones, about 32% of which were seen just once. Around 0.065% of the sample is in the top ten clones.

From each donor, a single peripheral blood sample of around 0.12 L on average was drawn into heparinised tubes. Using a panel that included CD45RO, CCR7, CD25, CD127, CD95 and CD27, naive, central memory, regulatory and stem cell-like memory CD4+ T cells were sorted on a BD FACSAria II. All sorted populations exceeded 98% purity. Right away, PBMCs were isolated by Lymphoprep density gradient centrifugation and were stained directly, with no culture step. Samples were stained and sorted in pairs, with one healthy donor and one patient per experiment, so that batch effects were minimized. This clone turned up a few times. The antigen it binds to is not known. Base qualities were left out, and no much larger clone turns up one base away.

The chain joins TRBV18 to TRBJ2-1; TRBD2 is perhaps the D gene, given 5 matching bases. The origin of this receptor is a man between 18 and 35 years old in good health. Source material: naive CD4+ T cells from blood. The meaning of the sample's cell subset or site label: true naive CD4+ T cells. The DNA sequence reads TGTGCCAGCTCACCTGAACTAGGGAATGAGCAGTTCTTC. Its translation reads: CASSPELGNEQFF.